Listed here is a single T cell receptor (beta chain). The CDR3 is made up of 13 amino acids. Trimming removed 6 bases from V and 8 bases from J, with 16 bases in between. There were TCR beta CDR3 regions amplified from RNA transcripts. The HTBI primer set was used in a first-round RT-PCR of the TCR CDR3. Via MiXCR, TCRdb re-called the multiplex PCR reads, giving one row per CDR3 protein. The data show some 800,000 distinct CDR3 sequences, with roughly 37% seen just once and 7% to 10% held by the top ten. The sample comes from a study of T cells in Graves' hyperthyroidism and ophthalmopathy. The genes are TRBV12-3 or TRBV12-4 and TRBJ1-2; D is unclear. This receptor was obtained from a man aged 18-30 years with Graves' hyperthyroidism. Specimen: blood. CDR3 coding DNA: TGTGCCAGCAGCTCTACAAGGGCCGGAGGCTACACCTTC. This codes for CASSSTRAGGYTF.